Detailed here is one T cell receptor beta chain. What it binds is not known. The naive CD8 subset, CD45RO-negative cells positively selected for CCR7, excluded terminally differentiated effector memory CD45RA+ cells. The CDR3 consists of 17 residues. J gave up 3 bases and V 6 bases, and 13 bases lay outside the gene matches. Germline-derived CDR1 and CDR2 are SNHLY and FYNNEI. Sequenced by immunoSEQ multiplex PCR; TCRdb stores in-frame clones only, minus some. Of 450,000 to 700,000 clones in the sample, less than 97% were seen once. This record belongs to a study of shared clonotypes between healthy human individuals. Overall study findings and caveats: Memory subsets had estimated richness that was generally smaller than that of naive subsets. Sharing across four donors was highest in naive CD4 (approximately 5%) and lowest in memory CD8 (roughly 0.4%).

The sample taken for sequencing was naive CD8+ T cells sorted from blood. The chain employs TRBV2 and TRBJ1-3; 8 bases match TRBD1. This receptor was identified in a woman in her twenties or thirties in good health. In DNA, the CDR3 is TGTGCCAGCAGCGAACTTCCAGGGGGCGCGGTTGGAAACACCATATATTTT. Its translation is CASSELPGGAVGNTIYF.